The 29 T cell receptor beta chains below come from one sample, sequenced in a study of control samples from healthy donors and cancer patients. Method: immunoSEQ multiplex PCR; TCRdb's copy keeps in-frame clones and lacks some. The repertoire includes approximately 100,000 clones, approximately 86% of them detected once, and around a fifth sits in the top ten. Material: blood. The receptors were sampled from a man in his thirties or forties in good health.

The chain carries TRBV7-2 and TRBJ1-1; D not resolved. Germline assignment: CDR1 SGHTA and CDR2 FQGNSA. Trimming removed 1 base from V and 3 bases from J, with 12 bases in between. This CDR3 region has 15 residues. The CDR3 DNA reads as TGTGCCAGCAGCTTAGGTGACGCAAGGGACACTGAAGCTTTCTTT. Protein sequence: CASSLGDARDTEAFF.

The CDR3 loop reads CASRDLWNTEAFF. CDR3 nucleotide sequence: TGTGCCAGCAGGGATTTATGGAACACTGAAGCTTTCTTT. This chain uses TRBV2 with TRBJ1-1; no clear D. CDR3 size: 13 residues. V shed 6 bases and J shed 1 base, with 9 bases lying between them. Germline CDR1 and CDR2: SNHLY and FYNNEI.

The CDR3 spells CASTVGGVGADEKLFF. The CDR3 DNA sequence: TGCGCCAGCACCGTCGGGGGTGTAGGTGCGGATGAAAAACTGTTTTTT. This chain joins TRBV4-1 and TRBJ1-4; possible D gene TRBD1, 5 bases. Germline CDR1 is MGHRA and CDR2 is YSYEKL. This CDR3 has 16 residues. V lost 7 bases and J lost 6, with 21 bases in between.

This sequence joins TRBV6-5 and TRBJ1-4, with D uncertain. The CDR3 is 13 residues long. Trimming cost V 6 bases and J 8 bases, with 13 bases left between them. Germline values: CDR1 MNHEY, CDR2 SVGAGI. DNA of the CDR3: TGTGCCAGCAGGGGGTCCGTGAACGAAAAACTGTTTTTT. This encodes CASRGSVNEKLFF.

The J gene is TRBJ2-1, the V gene TRBV5-6, with TRBD2 identical over 13 bases. Germline CDR1 reads SGHDT; CDR2 reads YYEEEE. Losses at the gene ends were 6 bases for V and 7 bases for J; bases not matched to a gene: 7. This CDR3 comprises 15 residues. CDR3 sequence (DNA): TGTGCCAGCACCCGACCGGGACTAGCGGGAAATGAGCAGTTCTTC. The encoded protein is CASTRPGLAGNEQFF.

The chain combines TRBV10-3 with TRBJ2-7, with TRBD1 matching 7 bases. V lost 11 bases and J lost 0; bases outside the gene matches: 4. The CDR3 loop spans 12 amino acids. Germline assignment: CDR1 ENHRY and CDR2 SYGVKD. The DNA of the CDR3 is TGTGCCGCAGGGGACAGCTCCTACGAGCAGTACTTC. Protein sequence: CAAGDSSYEQYF.

The chain joins TRBV2 to TRBJ2-5, with D perhaps TRBD1 or TRBD2 (5 bases each). The V end lost 6 bases, the J end lost 2 bases, and 13 bases lay between the germline ends. The CDR3 covers 14 residues. Germline values: CDR1 SNHLY, CDR2 FYNNEI. The CDR3 nucleotides read TGTGCCAGCAGACTAGGGACCGAACAAGAGACCCAGTACTTC. Protein product: CASRLGTEQETQYF.

Points on this clone: This sample includes further DNA sequences coding for the same CDR3. V usage is TRBV20-1 and J usage is TRBJ1-2; perhaps TRBD1 as D (5 bases). V dropped 0 bases and J dropped 8 bases, with 7 bases sitting between them. Looked up from germline, CDR1 is DFQATT and CDR2 is SNEGSKA (reference sequence). The CDR3 is 11 amino acids. CDR3 nucleotide sequence: TGCAGTGCTAGAGATGGGGGAGGCTACACCTTC. Translating gives CSARDGGGYTF.

The V call is TRBV21-1, the J call TRBJ2-4; the table's D call, TRBD2, was not checked against the DNA. TRBV21-1 has pseudogene status. This CDR3 is built from 19 residues. The DNA of the CDR3 is TGTGCCAGCAGGAAAAGCGGTCGTGGTAGTGCCCTAGCCAAAAACATTCAGTACTTC. This encodes CASRKSGRGSALAKNIQYF.

The rearrangement joins TRBV28 to TRBJ1-1; D may be TRBD1 (6 bases). Germline V gene lookup returns CDR1 MDHEN and CDR2 SYDVKM. The V end lost 4 bases, the J end lost 3 bases, and 12 bases lay between the germline ends. The CDR3 totals 14 residues. CDR3 coding DNA: TGTGCCAGCAGTTGGAGAGGGGGATACACTGAAGCTTTCTTT. Protein product: CASSWRGGYTEAFF.

This chain uses TRBV6-5 with TRBJ1-4; TRBD1 might be the D (5 bases). With 7 bases removed from V and 5 bases from J, the gap between germline ends came to 11 bases. Germline CDR1 reads MNHEY; CDR2 reads SVGAGI. The CDR3 sequence is 13 residues long. The CDR3 protein is CASIEGRNEKLFF. The DNA for the CDR3 is TGTGCCAGCATCGAGGGGCGGAATGAAAAACTGTTTTTT.

V is TRBV3-1 (or the pseudogene TRBV3-2) and J is TRBJ2-7; 10 nucleotides agree with TRBD1. The CDR3 is made up of 15 amino acids. V lost 4 bases and J lost 4; bases outside the gene matches: 7. Germline V lookup: CDR1 LGHDT, CDR2 YNNKEL (reference sequence). CDR3 nucleotides: TGTGCCAGCAGCCTGCGACAGGGGGCTTGGTACGAGCAGTACTTC. It yields the protein CASSLRQGAWYEQYF.

The chain links TRBV7-9 to TRBJ2-7; D perhaps matches TRBD1 (5 bases). Trimming stripped 3 bases from V and 2 bases from J, with 8 bases between. This CDR3 comprises 13 residues. In germline, CDR1 is SEHNR, CDR2 FQNEAQ (reference sequence). Here the CDR3 DNA reads TGTGCCAGCAGCTTCGGACATCCCTACGAGCAGTACGTC. This codes for CASSFGHPYEQYV.

The chain has TRBV19 and TRBJ1-3; D is unclear. V was clipped by 5 bases and J by 0 bases, with 8 bases between them. In germline, CDR1 is LNHDA, CDR2 SQIVND (reference sequence). The CDR3 has 14 amino acids. CDR3 bases: TGTGCCAGTAGTGGATTTCCCTCTGGAAACACCATATATTTT. Translating gives CASSGFPSGNTIYF.

This clone was counted between two and nine times. The V call is TRBV19, the J call TRBJ1-1; possibly TRBD1 for D (5 bases). This CDR3 spans 12 amino acids. CDR1 and CDR2 (germline): LNHDA, SQIVND (reference sequence). Trimming left V 7 bases short and J 6 bases short, with 12 bases between. CDR3 DNA: TGTGCCAGTACGACGGGGGGAGCTGAAGCTTTCTTT. Its translation is CASTTGGAEAFF.

V and J are TRBV10-3 and TRBJ1-2; tentative D call: TRBD1 (6 bases). Germline CDR1 ENHRY, CDR2 SYGVKD. This CDR3 has 14 residues. With 0 bases removed from V and 1 base from J, the gap between germline ends came to 6 bases. The CDR3 loop is CAISESGGNYGYTF. The CDR3 DNA reads as TGTGCCATCAGTGAGTCAGGGGGTAACTATGGCTACACCTTC.

A single count supports this clone. The chain employs TRBV9 and TRBJ2-3, with D possibly being TRBD1 or TRBD2 (6 bases each). This CDR3 is built from 15 residues. Germline-derived CDR1 and CDR2 are SGDLS and YYNGEE. V shed 1 base and J shed 2 bases, with 11 bases lying between them. The CDR3 DNA follows: TGTGCCAGCAGCGTACGGGGGCGTGACACAGATACGCAGTATTTT. It yields the protein CASSVRGRDTDTQYF.

CDR3 sequence: CASSSGPGVEQYF. The CDR3 coding sequence is TGTGCCAGCAGCTCTGGCCCTGGGGTCGAGCAGTACTTC. This rearrangement joins TRBV7-3 to TRBJ2-7; no clear D. V was pared by 4 bases and J by 6 bases, with 13 bases between. There are 13 residues in the CDR3. The germline V gene has CDR1 SGHTA and CDR2 FQGTGA. The full variable domain, rest sourced from reference TRBV7-3 and TRBJ2-7, is GAGVSQTPSNKVTEKGKYVELRCDPISGHTALYWYRQSLGQGPEFLIYFQGTGAADDSGLPNDRFFAVRPEGSVSTLKIQRTERGDSAVYLCASSSGPGVEQYFGPGTRLTVT.

The chain joins TRBV2 to TRBJ2-7, with 11 bases fitting TRBD2. This CDR3 region has 14 residues. Germline V gene data show CDR1 as SNHLY and CDR2 as FYNNEI. V shed 6 bases and J 2 bases; nucleotides not matched to a gene: 3. In DNA form, the CDR3 reads TGTGCCAGCAGGGCTAGCGGGGGGCCCTACGAGCAGTACGTC. This gives the protein CASRASGGPYEQYV.

The chain uses TRBV5-1 and TRBJ2-7; the D gene is possibly TRBD2 (5 bases). The CDR3 has 14 amino acids. The V and J ends lost 4 bases and 7 bases respectively, with 18 bases between them. CDR1 is SGHRS, CDR2 YFSETQ, per germline. The CDR3 sequence is CASSPRVGPGEQYF. The CDR3, as DNA: TGCGCCAGCAGCCCTCGGGTCGGACCGGGAGAGCAGTACTTC. The variable domain in full, completed from reference TRBV5-1 and TRBJ2-7, reads KAGVTQTPRYLIKTRGQQVTLSCSPISGHRSVSWYQQTPGQGLQFLFEYFSETQRNKGNFPGRFSGRQFSNSRSEMNVSTLELGDSALYLCASSPRVGPGEQYFGPGTRLTVT.

The CDR3 DNA reads as TGTGCCAGCAGCTCGACCGGGACTAGCGGGGGAAAGGAGCAGTTCTTC. The encoded protein is CASSSTGTSGGKEQFF. This chain joins TRBV7-9 and TRBJ2-1, with 14 bases that match TRBD2. CDR3 length: 16 amino acids. V was clipped by 4 bases and J by 10 bases; unmatched bases: 9. Germline V gene lookup returns CDR1 SEHNR and CDR2 FQNEAQ (reference sequence).

V gene TRBV19 combines with J gene TRBJ2-7; the D gene is possibly TRBD2 (6 bases). V was pared by 5 bases and J by 4 bases, with 15 bases between. The CDR3 extends over 14 amino acids. Germline V gives CDR1 LNHDA, CDR2 SQIVND (reference sequence). CDR3 in amino acids: CASSSAGGGYEQYF. The CDR3 nucleotides are TGTGCCAGTAGTTCGGCCGGGGGTGGGTACGAGCAGTACTTC.

This chain connects TRBV5-5 to TRBJ1-5, with TRBD1 matching 7 bases. The CDR3 totals 15 residues. V was clipped by 2 bases and J by 7 bases; unmatched bases: 9. CDR1 SGHKS and CDR2 YYEKEE come from the germline V gene (reference sequence). In DNA, the CDR3 is TGTGCCAGCAGCTTTGATCCAGGGGGTGGACAGCCCCAGCATTTT. Translated, it gives CASSFDPGGGQPQHF.

The chain links TRBV7-9 to TRBJ2-2; D is perhaps TRBD2 (5 bases). V gave up 1 base and J gave up 7 bases, with 10 bases separating them. Germline V lookup: CDR1 SEHNR, CDR2 FQNEAQ (reference sequence). The CDR3 contains 14 residues. In DNA form, the CDR3 reads TGTGCCAGCAGCTTAGGGACGGGGAGCGGGGAGCTGTTTTTT. This sequence encodes CASSLGTGSGELFF.

The chain couples TRBV5-1 to TRBJ2-1; tentatively, D is TRBD2 (7 bases). Germline V lookup: CDR1 SGHRS, CDR2 YFSETQ. CDR3 length equals 17 residues. V was clipped by 6 bases and J by 3 bases, with 22 bases between them. CDR3 in DNA: TGCGCCAGCACCTCGTTAAGGGGGGGCTCCGTCTACAATGAGCAGTTCTTC. This translates into CASTSLRGGSVYNEQFF.

The gene calls are TRBV24-1 and TRBJ1-4, with D possibly being TRBD1 (6 bases). The V and J ends lost 4 bases and 2 bases respectively, with 16 bases between them. Germline V lookup: CDR1 KGHDR, CDR2 SFDVKD. This CDR3 spans 17 amino acids. CDR3 sequence: CATSESGGGLTNEKLFF. DNA of the CDR3: TGTGCCACCAGTGAGTCGGGGGGCGGACTGACTAATGAAAAACTGTTTTTT.

The V and J genes are TRBV4-2 and TRBJ1-1; no reliable D call. V was cut by 0 bases and J by 11 bases, with 16 bases left in between. Germline V CDR1 and CDR2: LGHNA, YNFKEQ. CDR3 length: 14 residues. In DNA form, the CDR3 reads TGTGCCAGCAGCCAAGATTTGGGTTACCTAGGCGCTTTCTTT. This sequence encodes CASSQDLGYLGAFF.

This clone was found a few times. V is TRBV11-2 and J is TRBJ1-4, with 9 bases aligning to TRBD1. Trimming at V came to 5 bases and at J to 8 bases, leaving 6 bases not matched to a gene. CDR3 length: 14 amino acids. In germline, CDR1 is SGHAT, CDR2 FQNNGV. DNA for the CDR3: TGTGCCAGCAGCCGGGGACAGGGAGGCGAAAAACTGTTTTTT. It codes for CASSRGQGGEKLFF.

The chain has TRBV4-1 and TRBJ1-2; the match to TRBD1 covers 7 bases. This CDR3 is built from 17 residues. Germline CDR1 and CDR2: MGHRA and YSYEKL. J gave up 4 bases and V 1 base, and 12 bases lay outside the gene matches. The CDR3 nucleotides read TGCGCCAGCAGCCAAGTTACAGGGGTCAGATTTAGCTATGGCTACACCTTC. It yields the protein CASSQVTGVRFSYGYTF.